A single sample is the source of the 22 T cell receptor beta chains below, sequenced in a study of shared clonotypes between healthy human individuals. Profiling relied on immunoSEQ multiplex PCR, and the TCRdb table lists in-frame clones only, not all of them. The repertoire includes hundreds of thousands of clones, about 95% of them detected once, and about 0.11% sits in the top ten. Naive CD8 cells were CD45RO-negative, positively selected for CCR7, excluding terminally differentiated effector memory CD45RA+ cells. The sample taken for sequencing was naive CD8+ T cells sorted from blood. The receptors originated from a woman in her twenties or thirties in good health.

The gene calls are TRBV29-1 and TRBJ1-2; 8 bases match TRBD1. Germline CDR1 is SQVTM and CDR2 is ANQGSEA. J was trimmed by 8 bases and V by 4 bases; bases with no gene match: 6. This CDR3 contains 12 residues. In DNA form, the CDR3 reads TGCAGCGTTGTAGGACAGGGTAACGGCTACACCTTC. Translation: CSVVGQGNGYTF.

CDR3 amino acids: CASSWGTSYNEQFF. CDR3 DNA: TGTGCCAGTTCGTGGGGAACCTCCTACAATGAGCAGTTCTTC. The chain links TRBV19 to TRBJ2-1; D remains ambiguous. The germline CDR1 and CDR2 sequences are LNHDA and SQIVND (reference sequence). V gave up 8 bases and J gave up 0 bases, with 11 bases separating them. The CDR3 is 14 amino acids. Complete variable domain (other parts from reference TRBV19 and TRBJ2-1): DGGITQSPKYLFRKEGQNVTLSCEQNLNHDAMYWYRQDPGQGLRLIYYSQIVNDFQKGDIAEGYSVSREKKESFPLTVTSAQKNPTAFYLCASSWGTSYNEQFFGPGTRLTVL.

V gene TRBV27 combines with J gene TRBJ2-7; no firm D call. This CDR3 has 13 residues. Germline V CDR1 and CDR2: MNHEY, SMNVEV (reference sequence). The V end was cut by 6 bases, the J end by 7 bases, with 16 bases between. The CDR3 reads CASRFVNEWEQYF. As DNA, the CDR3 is TGTGCCAGCAGATTTGTCAACGAGTGGGAGCAGTACTTC.

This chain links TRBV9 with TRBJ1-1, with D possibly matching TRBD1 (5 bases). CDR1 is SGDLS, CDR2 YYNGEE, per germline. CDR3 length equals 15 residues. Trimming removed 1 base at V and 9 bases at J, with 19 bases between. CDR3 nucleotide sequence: TGTGCCAGCAGCGTAATGGCGGGGACGGCGGGGAAAGCTTTCTTT. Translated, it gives CASSVMAGTAGKAFF.

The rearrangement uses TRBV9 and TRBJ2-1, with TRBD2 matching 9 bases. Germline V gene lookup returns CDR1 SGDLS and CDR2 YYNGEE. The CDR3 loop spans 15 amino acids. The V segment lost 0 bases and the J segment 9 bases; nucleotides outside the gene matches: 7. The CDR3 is CASSVVSGSLGEQFF. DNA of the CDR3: TGTGCCAGCAGCGTAGTTAGCGGGAGTCTAGGTGAGCAGTTCTTC.

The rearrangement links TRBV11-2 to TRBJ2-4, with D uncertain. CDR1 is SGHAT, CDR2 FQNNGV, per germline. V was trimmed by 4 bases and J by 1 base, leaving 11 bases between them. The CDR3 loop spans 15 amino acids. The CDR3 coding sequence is TGTGCCAGCAGCTCCGTCAGCCTTGCCAAAAACATTCAGTACTTC. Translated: CASSSVSLAKNIQYF.

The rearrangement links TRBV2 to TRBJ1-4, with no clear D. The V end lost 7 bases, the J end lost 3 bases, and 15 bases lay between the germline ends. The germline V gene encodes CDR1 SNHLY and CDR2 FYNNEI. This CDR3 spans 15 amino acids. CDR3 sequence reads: CASTPYWGSNEKLFF. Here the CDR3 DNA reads TGTGCCAGCACTCCCTATTGGGGATCTAATGAAAAACTGTTTTTT.

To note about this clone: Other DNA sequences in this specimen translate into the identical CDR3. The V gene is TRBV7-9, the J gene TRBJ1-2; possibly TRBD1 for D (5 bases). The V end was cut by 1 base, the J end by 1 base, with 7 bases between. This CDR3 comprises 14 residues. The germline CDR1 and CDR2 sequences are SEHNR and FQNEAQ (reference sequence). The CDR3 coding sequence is TGTGCCAGCAGCTTAGTGGGGGGTAACTATGGCTACACCTTC. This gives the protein CASSLVGGNYGYTF.

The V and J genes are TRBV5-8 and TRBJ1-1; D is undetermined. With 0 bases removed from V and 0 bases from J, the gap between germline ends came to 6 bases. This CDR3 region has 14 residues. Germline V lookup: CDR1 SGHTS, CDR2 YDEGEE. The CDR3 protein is CASSLAALNTEAFF. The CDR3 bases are TGTGCCAGCAGCTTGGCCGCCCTGAACACTGAAGCTTTCTTT.

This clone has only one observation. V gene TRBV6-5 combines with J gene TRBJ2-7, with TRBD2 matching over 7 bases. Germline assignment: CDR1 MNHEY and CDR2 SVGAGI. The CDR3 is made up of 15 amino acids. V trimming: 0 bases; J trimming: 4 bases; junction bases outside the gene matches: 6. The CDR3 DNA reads TGTGCCAGCAGTTACTCGGCAGCGGGATTATACGAGCAGTACTTC. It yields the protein CASSYSAAGLYEQYF.

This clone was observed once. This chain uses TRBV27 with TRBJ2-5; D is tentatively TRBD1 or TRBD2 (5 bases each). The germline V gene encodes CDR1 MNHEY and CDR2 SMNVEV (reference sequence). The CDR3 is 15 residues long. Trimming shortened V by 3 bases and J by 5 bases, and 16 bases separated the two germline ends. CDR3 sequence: CASSFSLQGGETQYF. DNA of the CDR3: TGTGCCAGCAGTTTCTCGCTCCAGGGCGGGGAGACCCAGTACTTC.

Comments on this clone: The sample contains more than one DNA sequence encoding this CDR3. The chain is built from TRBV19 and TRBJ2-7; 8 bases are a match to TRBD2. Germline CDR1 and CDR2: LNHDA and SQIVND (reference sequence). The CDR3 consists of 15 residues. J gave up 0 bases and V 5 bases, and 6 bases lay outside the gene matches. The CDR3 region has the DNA TGTGCCAGTAGTGCCGGACTAGCAGGCTCCTACGAGCAGTACTTC. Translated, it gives CASSAGLAGSYEQYF. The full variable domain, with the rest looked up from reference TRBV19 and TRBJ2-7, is DGGITQSPKYLFRKEGQNVTLSCEQNLNHDAMYWYRQDPGQGLRLIYYSQIVNDFQKGDIAEGYSVSREKKESFPLTVTSAQKNPTAFYLCASSAGLAGSYEQYFGPGTRLTVT.

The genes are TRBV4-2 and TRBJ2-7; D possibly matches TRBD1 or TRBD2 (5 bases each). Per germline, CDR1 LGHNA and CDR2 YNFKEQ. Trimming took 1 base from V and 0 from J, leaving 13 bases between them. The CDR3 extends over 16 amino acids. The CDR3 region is CASSQGFRDPSYEQYF. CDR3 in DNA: TGTGCCAGCAGCCAAGGATTCCGGGACCCCTCCTACGAGCAGTACTTC.

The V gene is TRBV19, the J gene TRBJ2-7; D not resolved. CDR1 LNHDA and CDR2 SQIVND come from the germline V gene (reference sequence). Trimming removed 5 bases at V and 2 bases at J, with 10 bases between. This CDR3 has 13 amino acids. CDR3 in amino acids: CASSPLLAYEQYF. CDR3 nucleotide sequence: TGTGCCAGTAGTCCCCTCCTGGCCTACGAGCAGTACTTC.

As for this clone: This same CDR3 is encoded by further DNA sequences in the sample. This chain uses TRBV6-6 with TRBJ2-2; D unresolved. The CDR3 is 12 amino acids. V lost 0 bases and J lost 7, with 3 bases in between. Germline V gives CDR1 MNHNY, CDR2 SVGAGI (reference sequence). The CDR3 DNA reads TGTGCCAGCAGTTACTCGGGCGGGGAGCTGTTTTTT. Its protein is CASSYSGGELFF.

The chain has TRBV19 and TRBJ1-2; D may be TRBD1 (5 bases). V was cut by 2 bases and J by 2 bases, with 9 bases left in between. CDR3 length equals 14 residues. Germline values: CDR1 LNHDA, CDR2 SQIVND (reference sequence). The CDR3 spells CASSIPRANYGYTF. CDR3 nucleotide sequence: TGTGCCAGTAGTATACCCAGGGCCAACTATGGCTACACCTTC.

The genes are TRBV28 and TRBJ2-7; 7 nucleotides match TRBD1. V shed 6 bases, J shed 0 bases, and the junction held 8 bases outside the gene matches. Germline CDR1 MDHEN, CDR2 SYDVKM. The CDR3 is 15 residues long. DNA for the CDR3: TGTGCCAGCAGCCCCATGACAGGGAGCTCCTACGAGCAGTACTTC. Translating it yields CASSPMTGSSYEQYF. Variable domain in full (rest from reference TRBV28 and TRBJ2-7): DVKVTQSSRYLVKRTGEKVFLECVQDMDHENMFWYRQDPGLGLRLIYFSYDVKMKEKGDIPEGYSVSREKKERFSLILESASTNQTSMYLCASSPMTGSSYEQYFGPGTRLTVT.

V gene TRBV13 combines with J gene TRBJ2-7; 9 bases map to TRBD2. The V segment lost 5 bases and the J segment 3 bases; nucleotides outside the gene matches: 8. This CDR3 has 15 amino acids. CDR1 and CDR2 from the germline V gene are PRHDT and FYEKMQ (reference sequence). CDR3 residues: CASSEEGTSFYEQYF. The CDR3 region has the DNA TGTGCCAGCAGCGAGGAGGGGACTAGCTTCTACGAGCAGTACTTC. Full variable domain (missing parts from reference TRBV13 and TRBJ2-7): AAGVIQSPRHLIKEKRETATLKCYPIPRHDTVYWYQQGPGQDPQFLISFYEKMQSDKGSIPDRFSAQQFSDYHSELNMSSLELGDSALYFCASSEEGTSFYEQYFGPGTRLTVT.

The CDR3 region has the DNA TGTGCCAGCAGTGAATATCAGGAATACGAGCAGTACTTC. Its protein is CASSEYQEYEQYF. The gene calls are TRBV25-1 and TRBJ2-5; D not certain. The J call is doubtful: the DNA matches TRBJ2-7 better. This CDR3 is built from 13 residues. From germline, CDR1 is MGHDK and CDR2 SYGVNS.

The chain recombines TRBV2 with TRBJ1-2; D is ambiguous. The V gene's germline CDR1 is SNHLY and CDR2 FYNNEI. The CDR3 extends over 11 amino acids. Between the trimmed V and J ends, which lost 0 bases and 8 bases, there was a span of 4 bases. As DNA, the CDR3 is TGTGCCAGCAGTGAAGCTCAGGGCTACACCTTC. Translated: CASSEAQGYTF.

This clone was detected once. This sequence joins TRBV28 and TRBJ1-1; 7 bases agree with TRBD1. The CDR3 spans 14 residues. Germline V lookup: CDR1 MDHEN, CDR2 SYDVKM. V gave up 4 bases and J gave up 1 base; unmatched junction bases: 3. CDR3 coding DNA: TGTGCCAGCAGTTCTGGGACAGCGAACACTGAAGCTTTCTTT. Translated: CASSSGTANTEAFF.

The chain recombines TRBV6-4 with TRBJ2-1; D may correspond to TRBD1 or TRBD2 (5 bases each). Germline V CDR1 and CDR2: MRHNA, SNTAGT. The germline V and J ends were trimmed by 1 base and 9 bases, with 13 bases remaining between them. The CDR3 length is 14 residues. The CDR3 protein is CASSDYSRGPEQFF. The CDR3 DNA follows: TGTGCCAGCAGTGACTATTCGAGGGGACCTGAGCAGTTCTTC.